These T cell receptor beta chains were read from a single sample in a study of long-term antiretroviral therapy in people with HIV. Clones were read by immunoSEQ multiplex PCR, and TCRdb kept only the in-frame ones, dropping some. The table has around 20,000 clones, roughly 80% seen once; the top ten hold roughly a tenth. Sequencing was performed on unsorted PBMCs, taken 0.5 years before starting antiretroviral therapy. Receptors were obtained from a young man with HIV. The CDR3 runs from the conserved cysteine through the conserved F or W. D genes are given only for firm matches. A clone size is listed for some rows: how often the clone was seen (once, few, many), or a class if it is expanded.

d_gene | j_gene | abundance | v_gene | CDR3nt | CDR3aa
TRBD2 | TRBJ2-1 | - | TRBV12-5 | TGTGCTAGTGGTTTGGTGACTAGCGGGCCGATAATACTCTACAATGAGCAGTTCTTC | CASGLVTSGPIILYNEQFF
TRBD2 | TRBJ2-2 | - | TRBV5-5 | TGTGCCAGCAGCGCGGGACTAACCGAAACCGGGGAGCTGTTTTTT | CASSAGLTETGELFF
- | TRBJ1-4 | - | TRBV9 | TGTGCCAGCAGCGCGCACGGGGGGAACGGGGAAAAACTGTTTTTT | CASSAHGGNGEKLFF
TRBD1 | TRBJ2-1 | - | TRBV5-1 | TGCGCCAGCAGCTTCCGGGACAGGCTTCCCGAGGGGTACAATGAGCAGTTCTTC | CASSFRDRLPEGYNEQFF
- | TRBJ2-7 | - | TRBV5-1 | TGCGCCAGCAGCTCCTTGGGCAGGGATGACGAGCAGTACTTC | CASSSLGRDDEQYF
- | TRBJ1-1 | - | TRBV4-1 | TGCGCCAGCAGCCAAGATAGTCTCCCTGAAGCTTTCTTT | CASSQDSLPEAFF
- | TRBJ2-2 | few | TRBV7-3 | TGTGCCAGCAGCTCGAAGCTCGGGGAGCTGTTTTTT | CASSSKLGELFF
TRBD1 | TRBJ2-7 | - | TRBV7-8 | TGTGCCAGCAGCTTAGGAGCCGGGACAGGGTTCTACGAGCAGTACTTC | CASSLGAGTGFYEQYF
- | TRBJ2-3 | - | TRBV25-1 | TGTGCCAGCACTCAAGGGGGAGTGGGCACAGATACGCAGTATTTT | CASTQGGVGTDTQYF
- | TRBJ1-1 | few | TRBV6-7 | TGTGCCAGCCGCTTGAGCACTGAAGCTTTCTTT | CASRLSTEAFF
- | TRBJ1-1 | - | TRBV9 | TGTGCCAGCAGCGTAGAGGTTCAGGATGAAGCTTTCTTT | CASSVEVQDEAFF
- | TRBJ2-1 | - | TRBV5-1 | TGCGCCAGCAGCTTGAGAGGGACTCTCAATGAGCAGTTCTTC | CASSLRGTLNEQFF
TRBD1 | TRBJ1-2 | - | TRBV5-6 | TGTGCCAGCAGCTTGGCAGGGGGCAGAGGCTACACCTTC | CASSLAGGRGYTF
- | TRBJ1-4 | - | TRBV9 | TGTGCCAGCAGCGTAGGAAGCCATAATGAAAAACTGTTTTTT | CASSVGSHNEKLFF
- | TRBJ1-2 | - | TRBV4-1 | TGCGCCAGCAGCCAAGTTGGCCTTAAGGCGGGCTTTAACTATGGCTACACCTTC | CASSQVGLKAGFNYGYTF
TRBD2 | TRBJ2-5 | - | TRBV7-2 | TGTGCCAGCAGCCCGGGGGGGCGGAGACAAGAGACCCAGTACTTC | CASSPGGRRQETQYF
TRBD2 | TRBJ2-7 | - | TRBV2 | TGTGCCAGCAGTGAAGCGACAAGATTGGGAGGGACTGAGCAGTACTTC | CASSEATRLGGTEQYF
- | TRBJ2-1 | - | TRBV7-3 | TGTGCCAGCAGCCTCAGCGGGACAGTAGGCAATGAGCAGTTCTTC | CASSLSGTVGNEQFF
TRBD1 | TRBJ1-1 | - | TRBV25-1 | TGTGCCAGCAGTGAATACACAGGGGTGAACACTGAAGCTTTCTTT | CASSEYTGVNTEAFF
- | TRBJ1-3 | - | TRBV9 | TGTGCCAGCAGCGCCCAGAGGGGGGTTGAAGGAAACACCATATATTTT | CASSAQRGVEGNTIYF
- | TRBJ1-5 | few | TRBV4-1 | TGCGCCAGCAGCCCCCGGGACAATAGCAATCAGCCCCAGCATTTT | CASSPRDNSNQPQHF
- | TRBJ1-4 | - | TRBV18 | TGTGCCAGCTCACCGGTTGCGGGGGGCGCCTTTGAAAAACTGTTTTTT | CASSPVAGGAFEKLFF
- | TRBJ1-4 | - | TRBV2 | TGTGCCAGCAGTGGAGGGCTTAATCTTAATGAAAAACTGTTTTTT | CASSGGLNLNEKLFF
- | TRBJ2-1 | - | TRBV4-1 | TGCGCCAGCAGCCAAGTCCGGGGTAGGGATGAGCAGTTCTTC | CASSQVRGRDEQFF
TRBD2 | TRBJ2-3 | - | TRBV28 | TGTGCCAGCAGTTTAAGTACTAGCGGGAGTGCTGATACGCAGTATTTT | CASSLSTSGSADTQYF